Presented here are 21 T cell receptor beta chains from one specimen sequenced in a study of OX40 agonist ivuxolimab in advanced cancers. Assay used: immunoSEQ multiplex PCR; TCRdb lists only in-frame clones, some missing. This sample has about 60,000 clones, with about four fifths found just once. The input for sequencing was CD4+ or CD8+ T cells sorted from blood, taken in a trial of the OX40 agonist ivuxolimab. Receptor source: an adult with an advanced solid tumor such as melanoma, head and neck, liver or kidney cancer.

There are a few counts of this clone. The chain joins TRBV10-3 to TRBJ1-1; no firm D call. Trimming pared 5 bases from V and 10 bases from J, leaving 17 bases between. Germline V gene lookup returns CDR1 ENHRY and CDR2 SYGVKD. CDR3 length: 13 residues. CDR3 in DNA: TGTGCCATCAGTCCTACTCTTAGGTGGGGAGCTTTCTTT. This codes for CAISPTLRWGAFF.

V and J are TRBV7-9 and TRBJ2-6; D gene uncertain. Germline lookup yields CDR1 SEHNR and CDR2 FQNEAQ (reference sequence). Deletions cut 8 bases from V and 0 bases from J, with 8 bases between. The CDR3 loop spans 14 amino acids. This CDR3 is CASVPRSGANVLTF. The CDR3 region has the DNA TGTGCCAGCGTCCCGCGCTCTGGGGCCAACGTCCTGACTTTC.

The V call is TRBV7-8, the J call TRBJ2-7; D possibly corresponds to TRBD1 (5 bases). Germline V gene sequence: CDR1 SGHVS, CDR2 FQNEAQ. V was pared by 4 bases and J by 2 bases, with 9 bases between. The CDR3 runs 13 residues. CDR3 DNA: TGTGCCAGCAGCTCCGAGACAGCCTACGAGCAGTACTTC. Its translation: CASSSETAYEQYF.

The chain uses TRBV7-9 and TRBJ2-3, with 12 bases aligning to TRBD2. Germline assignment: CDR1 SEHNR and CDR2 FQNEAQ (reference sequence). This CDR3 region has 16 residues. The ends lost 6 bases at V and 2 bases at J; junction bases unmatched: 6. The CDR3 spells CASSFGLAGFTDTQYF. CDR3 in DNA: TGTGCCAGCAGTTTCGGACTAGCGGGGTTCACAGATACGCAGTATTTT.

This chain joins TRBV6-1 and TRBJ1-5, with D unresolved. V was trimmed by 7 bases and J by 3 bases, leaving 10 bases between them. This CDR3 has 13 amino acids. Looked up from germline, CDR1 is MNHNS and CDR2 is SASEGT. The CDR3 loop reads CASNGIHNQPQHF. As DNA, the CDR3 is TGTGCCAGCAACGGTATTCACAATCAGCCCCAGCATTTT.

This clone appeared a few times. The chain couples TRBV14 to TRBJ2-2, with 8 positions matching TRBD1. The V gene's germline CDR1 is SGHDN and CDR2 FVKESK. J lost 1 base, V lost 4 bases, and 8 bases had no gene match. The CDR3 covers 17 residues. The CDR3 DNA reads TGTGCCAGCAGCCCGTTCAGGGGGCTCGGGAACACCGGGGAGCTGTTTTTT. Residues: CASSPFRGLGNTGELFF. Full variable domain (remainder filled in from reference TRBV14 and TRBJ2-2): EAGVTQFPSHSVIEKGQTVTLRCDPISGHDNLYWYRRVMGKEIKFLLHFVKESKQDESGMPNNRFLAERTGGTYSTLKVQPAELEDSGVYFCASSPFRGLGNTGELFFGEGSRLTVL.

The V and J genes are TRBV11-2 and TRBJ1-1; 7 bases line up with TRBD1. The germline V gene has CDR1 SGHAT and CDR2 FQNNGV. The CDR3 is 14 amino acids. V trimming: 5 bases; J trimming: 4 bases; junction bases outside the gene matches: 7. The CDR3 bases are TGTGCCAGCAGCCTCAACAGGGGAGGCACTGAAGCTTTCTTT. Protein: CASSLNRGGTEAFF.

The gene calls are TRBV6-1 and TRBJ2-6; the D gene is possibly TRBD2 (5 bases). V shed 5 bases and J shed 0 bases, with 8 bases lying between them. Germline assignment: CDR1 MNHNS and CDR2 SASEGT. This CDR3 spans 15 amino acids. This chain's CDR3 is CASSSGNSGANVLTF. CDR3 DNA: TGTGCCAGCAGTTCCGGGAACTCTGGGGCCAACGTCCTGACTTTC.

This chain links TRBV6-5 with TRBJ2-7; D might be TRBD1 (6 bases). The germline V gene encodes CDR1 MNHEY and CDR2 SVGAGI. CDR3 length: 13 amino acids. With 6 bases removed from V and 0 bases from J, the gap between germline ends came to 9 bases. The CDR3 here is CASSRGNSYEQYF. CDR3 bases: TGTGCCAGCAGCAGGGGAAACTCCTACGAGCAGTACTTC.

The chain uses TRBV7-2 and TRBJ1-6; TRBD1 matches 7 bases. The CDR3 has 15 residues. Germline-derived CDR1 and CDR2 are SGHTA and FQGNSA. V lost 5 bases, J lost 9 bases, and 10 bases stayed unmatched. The CDR3 is CASSQWTGVGSPLHF. CDR3 DNA: TGTGCCAGCAGCCAGTGGACAGGAGTGGGTTCACCCCTCCACTTT. The full variable domain, its missing parts supplied by reference TRBV7-2 and TRBJ1-6, is GAGVSQSPSNKVTEKGKDVELRCDPISGHTALYWYRQSLGQGLEFLIYFQGNSAPDKSGLPSDRFSAERTGGSVSTLTIQRTQQEDSAVYLCASSQWTGVGSPLHFGNGTRLTVT.

This chain uses TRBV6-4 with TRBJ1-5, with a tentative D call TRBD1 (6 bases). The germline CDR1 and CDR2 sequences are MRHNA and SNTAGT. The CDR3 spans 14 residues. V gave up 3 bases and J gave up 2 bases, with 8 bases separating them. CDR3 amino acids: CASSDGGGNQPQHF. The CDR3, as DNA: TGTGCCAGCAGTGATGGGGGCGGCAATCAGCCCCAGCATTTT.

The chain recombines TRBV7-9 with TRBJ2-1; perhaps TRBD2 as D (5 bases). This CDR3 spans 13 amino acids. In germline, CDR1 is SEHNR, CDR2 FQNEAQ (reference sequence). V was clipped by 11 bases and J by 4 bases, with 15 bases between them. The CDR3 reads CALGQDLYNEQFF. DNA of the CDR3: TGTGCCCTTGGGCAGGACTTGTACAATGAGCAGTTCTTC.

This chain links TRBV5-1 with TRBJ1-3; D is uncertain. Per germline, CDR1 SGHRS and CDR2 YFSETQ. The CDR3 consists of 15 residues. V was cut by 3 bases and J by 0 bases, with 10 bases left in between. CDR3 amino acids: CASSSTSNSGNTIYF. CDR3 sequence (DNA): TGCGCCAGCAGCTCCACATCTAACTCTGGAAACACCATATATTTT.

The J gene is TRBJ2-1, the V gene TRBV5-4; 10 bases match TRBD1. Germline CDR1 is SGHNT and CDR2 is YYREEE (reference sequence). Germline trimming cut 4 bases from V and 3 bases from J; bases unmatched to any gene: 4. The CDR3 covers 15 residues. CDR3 sequence reads: CASSPGQGNYNEQFF. The DNA of the CDR3 is TGTGCCAGCAGCCCGGGACAGGGGAACTACAATGAGCAGTTCTTC.

The V gene is TRBV6-1, the J gene TRBJ2-7; the match to TRBD2 covers 11 bases. CDR1 MNHNS and CDR2 SASEGT come from the germline V gene. The CDR3 sequence is 12 residues long. The CDR3 here is CASSGGANEQYF. CDR3 in DNA: TGTGCAAGTAGCGGGGGGGCAAATGAGCAGTACTTC.

The chain links TRBV5-4 to TRBJ2-1; D not resolved. Deletions cut 7 bases from V and 4 bases from J, with 12 bases between. The germline V gene has CDR1 SGHNT and CDR2 YYREEE (reference sequence). CDR3 length: 13 residues. The CDR3 region is CASAMADYNEQFF. The CDR3 DNA reads TGTGCCAGCGCAATGGCGGATTACAATGAGCAGTTCTTC.

The V gene is TRBV7-2, the J gene TRBJ1-5; unclear D gene. The germline gives CDR1 SGHTA, CDR2 FQGNSA. V lost 5 bases and J 2 bases, leaving 10 bases between the germline ends. This CDR3 is 14 amino acids long. For the CDR3, the DNA is TGTGCCAGCAGCACACAAATGGGCAATCAGCCCCAGCATTTT. This encodes CASSTQMGNQPQHF.

The gene calls are TRBV6-5 and TRBJ1-1; maybe TRBD1 (5 bases). Trimming removed 6 bases from V and 4 bases from J, with 12 bases in between. The CDR3 consists of 13 residues. The germline gives CDR1 MNHEY, CDR2 SVGAGI. CDR3 region: CASSISGTTEAFF. In DNA, the CDR3 is TGTGCCAGCAGCATATCTGGGACCACTGAAGCTTTCTTT.

The genes are TRBV7-6 and TRBJ2-5; 10 bases align to TRBD1. V trimming: 5 bases; J trimming: 5 bases; junction bases outside the gene matches: 14. The germline CDR1 and CDR2 sequences are SGHVS and FNYEAQ. The CDR3 is 17 amino acids. This chain's CDR3 is CASSHKLTGGKSETQYF. The CDR3 nucleotides are TGTGCCAGCAGCCATAAACTGACAGGGGGCAAGTCGGAGACCCAGTACTTC.

V usage is TRBV2 and J usage is TRBJ1-2, with D unresolved. This CDR3 is 17 amino acids long. From germline, CDR1 is SNHLY and CDR2 FYNNEI. The ends were cut back, 0 bases at V and 1 base at J, with 15 bases in the middle. The CDR3 bases are TGTGCCAGCAGTGAAGCGGCAGGAAGGCCGGATAACTATGGCTACACCTTC. Amino acids: CASSEAAGRPDNYGYTF.

The chain employs TRBV6-1 and TRBJ1-5; 7 bases line up with TRBD1. Germline lookup yields CDR1 MNHNS and CDR2 SASEGT. The ends lost 7 bases at V and 3 bases at J; junction bases unmatched: 9. The CDR3 has 15 amino acids. The CDR3 is CASTPGTVYNQPQHF. The CDR3 DNA is TGTGCCAGCACCCCCGGGACAGTCTACAATCAGCCCCAGCATTTT.